This T cell receptor beta chain originates from a study of Graves' ophthalmopathy and Graves' hyperthyroidism. Notes on this clonotype: Its antigen is unidentified.

Whole-study findings and limits: For predicting ophthalmopathy progression, the model had almost 71% sensitivity and 72% to 75% specificity. Using 13 signatures, a model distinguished ophthalmopathy from stable hyperthyroidism, reaching 85% to 90% sensitivity and 81.08% specificity.

As the template, RNA transcripts were used to amplify TCR beta CDR3 regions. Second-round multiplex PCR came after first-round RT-PCR with HTBI primers. From the multiplex PCR reads, TCRdb called clonotypes with MiXCR, one entry per CDR3 protein. The table shows approximately 540,000 distinct CDR3 sequences, with approximately 37% occurring only once. The V gene lost 8 bases and the J gene lost 6 bases, with 4 bases spanning the gap. The CDR3 consists of 10 residues. This rearrangement joins TRBV12-3 or TRBV12-4 to TRBJ2-2; D is unclear. Sequenced material: peripheral blood or thyroid tissue (not recorded which). This clonotype was sampled from an adult man with Graves' hyperthyroidism. The CDR3 DNA reads TGTGCCAGCCCCCCCGGGGAGCTGTTTTTT. It encodes CASPPGELFF.